The 20 T cell receptor beta chains given below trace back to one sample, sequenced in a study of graft-versus-host responses after intestinal transplantation. Sequenced by immunoSEQ multiplex PCR; TCRdb stores in-frame clones only, minus some. The repertoire holds roughly 80,000 clones, with around 92% as singletons. The sequencing here drew on PBMCs, taken 98 days after intestinal transplantation. Receptors originate from a human patient who received an intestinal transplant, so some T cells may come from the graft donor.

This clone occurred a few times. The chain joins TRBV6-5 to TRBJ1-3; possible D gene TRBD1, 6 bases. The germline V gene has CDR1 MNHEY and CDR2 SVGAGI. V shed 0 bases and J shed 5 bases, with 11 bases lying between them. The CDR3 runs to 15 residues. The CDR3 reads CASSYSIRGRNTIYF. For the CDR3, the DNA is TGTGCCAGCAGTTACTCGATTAGGGGGAGAAACACCATATATTTT.

Only one count was recorded for this clone. The V and J genes are TRBV4-1 and TRBJ2-1; D perhaps matches TRBD2 (6 bases). CDR1 is MGHRA and CDR2 is YSYEKL in the germline V gene. Trimming pared 5 bases from V and 4 bases from J, leaving 12 bases between. The CDR3 consists of 14 residues. CDR3: CASSKGLLYNEQFF. CDR3 coding DNA: TGCGCCAGCAGCAAGGGACTCCTATACAATGAGCAGTTCTTC.

The J gene is TRBJ1-1, the V gene TRBV14; 7 nucleotides agree with TRBD1. The CDR3 sequence is 14 residues long. The junction had 9 bases not matched to a gene; V was cut back by 0 bases and J by 11 bases. CDR1 is SGHDN and CDR2 is FVKESK in the germline V gene. The CDR3 DNA is TGTGCCAGCAGCCAAGAAGGGGACAGTGATCCGGCTTTCTTT. Amino acids: CASSQEGDSDPAFF.

The chain links TRBV27 to TRBJ1-4, with 10 bases lining up with TRBD1. Germline V gives CDR1 MNHEY, CDR2 SMNVEV (reference sequence). V lost 5 bases to trimming and J lost 6 bases; unmatched junction nucleotides: 3. The CDR3 length is 14 residues. CDR3 in amino acids: CASSPGQGYEKLFF. The CDR3 DNA reads TGTGCCAGCAGTCCGGGACAGGGGTATGAAAAACTGTTTTTT.

This chain links TRBV5-4 with TRBJ2-5; 8 nucleotides agree with TRBD2. CDR3 length equals 13 residues. The germline V gene has CDR1 SGHNT and CDR2 YYREEE (reference sequence). V shed 3 bases and J 5 bases; nucleotides not matched to a gene: 3. CDR3 sequence reads: CASSSGLDETQYF. DNA of the CDR3: TGTGCCAGCAGCTCGGGACTAGACGAGACCCAGTACTTC.

The chain joins TRBV28 to TRBJ2-1, with D perhaps matching TRBD2 (6 bases). Germline CDR1 is MDHEN and CDR2 is SYDVKM. The CDR3 extends over 17 amino acids. The V gene lost 11 bases and the J gene lost 0 bases, with 23 bases spanning the gap. In DNA, the CDR3 is TGTGCCTCGAAAAGAGCCACTAGCTGCTCCTCCTACAATGAGCAGTTCTTC. Translated, it gives CASKRATSCSSYNEQFF. Based on the CDR3 plus reference TRBV28 and TRBJ2-1, the full variable domain is DVKVTQSSRYLVKRTGEKVFLECVQDMDHENMFWYRQDPGLGLRLIYFSYDVKMKEKGDIPEGYSVSREKKERFSLILESASTNQTSMYLCASKRATSCSSYNEQFFGPGTRLTVL.

The gene calls are TRBV7-9 and TRBJ2-3; D may be TRBD1 (6 bases). CDR1 is SEHNR, CDR2 FQNEAQ, per germline (reference sequence). CDR3 length: 16 residues. V gave up 4 bases and J gave up 4 bases, with 18 bases separating them. CDR3 DNA: TGTGCCAGCAGCTCCTCCCGGGACATAGGCGCAGATACGCAGTATTTT. Its translation is CASSSSRDIGADTQYF.

This chain joins TRBV5-1 and TRBJ2-1, with TRBD2 matching 7 bases. This CDR3 comprises 12 residues. Germline CDR1 SGHRS, CDR2 YFSETQ. V shed 4 bases and J 6 bases; nucleotides not matched to a gene: 1. CDR3 coding DNA: TGCGCCAGCAGCCTAGCGGTCAATGAGCAGTTCTTC. Translation gives CASSLAVNEQFF.

The J gene is TRBJ2-2, the V gene TRBV11-2; D is tentatively TRBD1 or TRBD2 (5 bases each). Trimming took off 5 bases at V and 8 bases at J, with 9 bases between the two ends. Germline V gives CDR1 SGHAT, CDR2 FQNNGV. The CDR3 is 12 residues long. The CDR3 bases are TGTGCCAGCAGCCATGGGGGTGGGGAGCTGTTTTTT. Its protein product is CASSHGGGELFF.

The gene calls are TRBV5-1 and TRBJ2-7; D uncertain. V was cut by 2 bases and J by 1 base, with 10 bases left in between. CDR1 SGHRS and CDR2 YFSETQ come from the germline V gene. The CDR3 sequence is 14 residues long. The CDR3 coding sequence is TGCGCCAGCAGCTTAGGGAAATCGTCCTACGAGCAGTACTTC. Its protein product is CASSLGKSSYEQYF.

The V gene is TRBV16, the J gene TRBJ1-4, with 12 nucleotides matching TRBD1. Looked up from germline, CDR1 is KGHSY and CDR2 is FQNENV. CDR3 size: 21 residues. With 8 bases clipped from V and 7 bases from J, the junction kept 26 bases outside the gene matches. CDR3 nucleotides: TGTGCCAGCCAGCCTCGTGGGGGAAAGGGGACAGGGGGCTGGTTTAGTGAAAAACTGTTTTTT. Its protein is CASQPRGGKGTGGWFSEKLFF.

The chain employs TRBV14 and TRBJ2-6; no definite D call. The CDR3 runs 17 residues. Germline assignment: CDR1 SGHDN and CDR2 FVKESK. Trimming cost V 4 bases and J 0 bases, with 13 bases left between them. Written as DNA, the CDR3 is TGTGCCAGCAGCCTCCGGCAAGGTTTCTCTGGGGCCAACGTCCTGACTTTC. It translates to CASSLRQGFSGANVLTF.

The chain employs TRBV6-5 and TRBJ2-7, with 10 nucleotides matching TRBD2. Unmatched junction bases numbered 8, after V lost 8 bases and J lost 4 bases. From germline, CDR1 is MNHEY and CDR2 SVGAGI. There are 14 residues in the CDR3. CDR3 nucleotide sequence: TGTGCCAGCGGGCAAGCGGGAGGGCCGTACGAGCAGTACTTC. It encodes CASGQAGGPYEQYF.

The V and J genes are TRBV7-9 and TRBJ2-7; D perhaps matches TRBD1 (6 bases). CDR3 length: 13 residues. Between the trimmed V and J ends, which lost 5 bases and 5 bases, there was a span of 13 bases. The germline V gene encodes CDR1 SEHNR and CDR2 FQNEAQ (reference sequence). The CDR3 DNA reads as TGTGCCAGCAGCGTTGGTGGGGGCAACGAGCAGTACTTC. Residues: CASSVGGGNEQYF.

The genes are TRBV10-3 and TRBJ1-2; possibly TRBD1 for D (6 bases). Germline V gene data show CDR1 as ENHRY and CDR2 as SYGVKD. V shed 6 bases and J shed 4 bases, with 15 bases lying between them. The CDR3 contains 14 residues. This CDR3 reads CAISASGVFYGYTF. CDR3 in DNA: TGTGCCATCAGCGCCTCAGGGGTCTTCTATGGCTACACCTTC.

The genes are TRBV6-1 and TRBJ1-5; D might be TRBD1 (6 bases). CDR3 length: 14 amino acids. V lost 6 bases to trimming and J lost 2 bases, with 11 bases between them. Germline CDR1 and CDR2: MNHNS and SASEGT. CDR3 in amino acids: CASRGGEGNQPQHF. CDR3 DNA sequence: TGTGCCAGCAGAGGGGGGGAAGGCAATCAGCCCCAGCATTTT.

This chain links TRBV9 with TRBJ1-1; weak D call: TRBD1 (5 bases). V dropped 4 bases and J dropped 8 bases, with 15 bases sitting between them. Per the germline V gene, CDR1 is SGDLS and CDR2 is YYNGEE. The CDR3 extends over 13 amino acids. The CDR3, as DNA: TGTGCCAGCAGCCCAAGATTAGGGGCCGAAGCTTTCTTT. Translating it yields CASSPRLGAEAFF.

The chain uses TRBV6-5 and TRBJ2-5; tentatively, D is TRBD1 (6 bases). V was trimmed by 2 bases and J by 1 base, leaving 11 bases between them. Germline CDR1 MNHEY, CDR2 SVGAGI. The CDR3 runs to 15 residues. DNA for the CDR3: TGTGCCAGCAGTTACACCGGGACAACCCAAGAGACCCAGTACTTC. Amino acids: CASSYTGTTQETQYF.

The chain recombines TRBV28 with TRBJ2-5; D not certain. CDR1 and CDR2 (germline): MDHEN, SYDVKM. Trimming took 3 bases from V and 0 from J, leaving 8 bases between them. This CDR3 has 14 residues. CDR3 bases: TGTGCCAGCAGTTTTGTCAGTAACCAAGAGACCCAGTACTTC. Translated: CASSFVSNQETQYF.

This chain's CDR3 is CASSESGGSYNEQFF. For the CDR3, the DNA is TGTGCCAGCAGTGAGAGCGGGGGTTCCTACAATGAGCAGTTCTTC. The V gene is TRBV6-4, the J gene TRBJ2-1; 8 bases fit TRBD2. This CDR3 comprises 15 residues. Germline V gene sequence: CDR1 MRHNA, CDR2 SNTAGT. With 3 bases clipped from V and 1 base from J, the junction kept 2 bases outside the gene matches.